This T cell receptor (beta chain) derives from a study of human CD4 T cells and Enterobacteriaceae. Method: immunoSEQ multiplex PCR; TCRdb's copy keeps in-frame clones and lacks some. The table shows 25,000 to 30,000 clones, with just under 85% occurring only once. Sorting took every CD4+ cell except CD45RA+CCR7+CD95- naive cells, reaching over 98% purity. This clone is a singleton in its sample. The CDR3 runs 16 residues. Germline CDR1 SGHAT, CDR2 FQNNGV. The ends were cut back, 4 bases at V and 9 bases at J, with 22 bases in the middle. Sequenced: memory CD4+ T cells from blood. The receptor was derived from a human donor in good health. The V and J genes are TRBV11-2 and TRBJ2-1; D perhaps matches TRBD1 (7 bases). The CDR3 DNA reads TGTGCCAGCAGCTGGGGGGACAGCGGTCGAGGGGCTGAGCAGTTCTTC. Translated: CASSWGDSGRGAEQFF. The full variable domain, rest sourced from reference TRBV11-2 and TRBJ2-1, is EAGVAQSPRYKIIEKRQSVAFWCNPISGHATLYWYQQILGQGPKLLIQFQNNGVVDDSQLPKDRFSAERLKGVDSTLKIQPAKLEDSAVYLCASSWGDSGRGAEQFFGPGTRLTVL.